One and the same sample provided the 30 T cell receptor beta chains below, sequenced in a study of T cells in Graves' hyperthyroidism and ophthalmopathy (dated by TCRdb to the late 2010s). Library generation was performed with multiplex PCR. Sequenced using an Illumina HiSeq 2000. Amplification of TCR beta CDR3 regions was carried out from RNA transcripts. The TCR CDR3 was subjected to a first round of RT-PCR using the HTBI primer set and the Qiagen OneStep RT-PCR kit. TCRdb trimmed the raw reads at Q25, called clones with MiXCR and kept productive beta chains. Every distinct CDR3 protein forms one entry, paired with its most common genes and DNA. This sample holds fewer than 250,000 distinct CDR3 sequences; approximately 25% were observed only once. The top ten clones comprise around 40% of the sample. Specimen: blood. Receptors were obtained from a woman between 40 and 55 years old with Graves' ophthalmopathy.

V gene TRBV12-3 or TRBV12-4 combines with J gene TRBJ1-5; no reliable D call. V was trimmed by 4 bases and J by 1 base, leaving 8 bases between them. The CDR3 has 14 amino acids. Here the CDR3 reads CASSSYSSNQPQHF. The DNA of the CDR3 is TGTGCCAGCAGTTCGTACAGCAGCAATCAGCCCCAGCATTTT.

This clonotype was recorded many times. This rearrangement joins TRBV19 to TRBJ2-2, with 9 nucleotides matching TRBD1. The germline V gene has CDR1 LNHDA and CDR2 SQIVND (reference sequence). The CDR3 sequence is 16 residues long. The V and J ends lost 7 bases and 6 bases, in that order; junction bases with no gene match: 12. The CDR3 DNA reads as TGTGCCAGTAAACCTCCAGGGACAGGGCCTTCCGGGGAGCTGTTTTTT. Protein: CASKPPGTGPSGELFF.

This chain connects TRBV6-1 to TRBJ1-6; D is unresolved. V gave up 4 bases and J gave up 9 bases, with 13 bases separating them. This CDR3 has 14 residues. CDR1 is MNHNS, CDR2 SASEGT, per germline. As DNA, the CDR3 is TGTGCCAGCAGTGCCCGGGATTTCGGTTCACCCCTCCACTTT. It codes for CASSARDFGSPLHF.

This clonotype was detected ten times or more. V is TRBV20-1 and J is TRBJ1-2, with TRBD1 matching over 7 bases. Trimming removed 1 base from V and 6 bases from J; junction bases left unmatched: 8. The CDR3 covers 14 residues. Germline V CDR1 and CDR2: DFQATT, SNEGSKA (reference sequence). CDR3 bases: TGCAGTGCTAGAGTGGTTGGGACAGTCGATGGCTACACCTTC. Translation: CSARVVGTVDGYTF.

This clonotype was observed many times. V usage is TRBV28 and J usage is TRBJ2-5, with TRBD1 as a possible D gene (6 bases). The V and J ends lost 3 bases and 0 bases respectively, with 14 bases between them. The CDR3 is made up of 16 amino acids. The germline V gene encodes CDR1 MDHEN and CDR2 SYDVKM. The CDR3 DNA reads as TGTGCCAGCAGTTTCGGACAGATCTATTACCAAGAGACCCAGTACTTC. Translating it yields CASSFGQIYYQETQYF.

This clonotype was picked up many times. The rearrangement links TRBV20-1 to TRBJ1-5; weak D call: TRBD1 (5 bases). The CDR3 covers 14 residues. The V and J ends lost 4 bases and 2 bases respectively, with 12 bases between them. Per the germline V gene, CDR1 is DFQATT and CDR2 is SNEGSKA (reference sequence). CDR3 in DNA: TGCAGTGCTATCCCCGGGGCAGGCAATCAGCCCCAGCATTTT. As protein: CSAIPGAGNQPQHF.

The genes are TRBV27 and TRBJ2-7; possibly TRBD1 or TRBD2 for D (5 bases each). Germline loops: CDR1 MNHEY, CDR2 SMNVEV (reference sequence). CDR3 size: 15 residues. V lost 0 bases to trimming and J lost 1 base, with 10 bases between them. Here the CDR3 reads CASSLSPGLSYEQYF. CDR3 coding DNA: TGTGCCAGCAGTTTATCCCCGGGGCTTTCCTACGAGCAGTACTTC.

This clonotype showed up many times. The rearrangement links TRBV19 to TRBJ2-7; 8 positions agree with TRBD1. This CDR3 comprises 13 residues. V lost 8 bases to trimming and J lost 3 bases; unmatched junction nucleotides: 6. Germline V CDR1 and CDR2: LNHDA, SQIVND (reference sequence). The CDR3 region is CASRADRDYEQYF. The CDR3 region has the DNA TGTGCCAGTCGGGCGGACAGGGACTACGAGCAGTACTTC.

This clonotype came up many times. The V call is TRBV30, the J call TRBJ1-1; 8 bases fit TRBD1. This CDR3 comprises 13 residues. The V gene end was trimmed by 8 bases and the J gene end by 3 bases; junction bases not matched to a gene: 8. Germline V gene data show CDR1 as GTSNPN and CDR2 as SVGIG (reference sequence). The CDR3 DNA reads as TGTGCCGGACTCAGGGGGCCGGACACTGAAGCTTTCTTT. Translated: CAGLRGPDTEAFF.

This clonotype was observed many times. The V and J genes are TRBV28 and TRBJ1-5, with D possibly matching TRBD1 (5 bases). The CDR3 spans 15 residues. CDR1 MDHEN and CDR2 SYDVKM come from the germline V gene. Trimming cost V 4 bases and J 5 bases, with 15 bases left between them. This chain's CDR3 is CASSSLLGADQPQHF. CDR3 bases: TGTGCCAGCAGTTCCCTTCTAGGGGCTGATCAGCCCCAGCATTTT.

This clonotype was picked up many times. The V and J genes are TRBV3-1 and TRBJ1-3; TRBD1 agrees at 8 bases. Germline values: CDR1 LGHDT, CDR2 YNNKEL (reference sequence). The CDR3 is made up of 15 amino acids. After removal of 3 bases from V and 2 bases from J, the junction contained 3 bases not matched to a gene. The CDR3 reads CASSQTGAPGNTIYF. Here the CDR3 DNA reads TGTGCCAGCAGCCAGACAGGGGCGCCTGGAAACACCATATATTTT. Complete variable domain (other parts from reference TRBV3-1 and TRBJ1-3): DTAVSQTPKYLVTQMGNDKSIKCEQNLGHDTMYWYKQDSKKFLKIMFSYNNKELIINETVPNRFSPKSPDKAHLNLHINSLELGDSAVYFCASSQTGAPGNTIYFGEGSWLTVV.

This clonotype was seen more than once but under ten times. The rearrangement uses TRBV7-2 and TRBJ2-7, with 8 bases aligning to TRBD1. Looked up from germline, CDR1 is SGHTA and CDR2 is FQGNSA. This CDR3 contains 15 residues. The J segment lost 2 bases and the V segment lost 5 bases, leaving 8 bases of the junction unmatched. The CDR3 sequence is CASSRTGTGPYEQYF. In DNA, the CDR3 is TGTGCCAGCAGCCGAACCGGGACAGGCCCCTACGAGCAGTACTTC. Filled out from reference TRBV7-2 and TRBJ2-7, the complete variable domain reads GAGVSQSPSNKVTEKGKDVELRCDPISGHTALYWYRQSLGQGLEFLIYFQGNSAPDKSGLPSDRFSAERTGGSVSTLTIQRTQQEDSAVYLCASSRTGTGPYEQYFGPGTRLTVT.

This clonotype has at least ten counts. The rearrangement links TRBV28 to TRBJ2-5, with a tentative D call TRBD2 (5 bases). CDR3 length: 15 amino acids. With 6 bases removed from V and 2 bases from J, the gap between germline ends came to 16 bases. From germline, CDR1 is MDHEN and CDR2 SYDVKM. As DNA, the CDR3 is TGTGCCAGCAGCTCCTGGGTAGCGAATCAAGAGACCCAGTACTTC. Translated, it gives CASSSWVANQETQYF.

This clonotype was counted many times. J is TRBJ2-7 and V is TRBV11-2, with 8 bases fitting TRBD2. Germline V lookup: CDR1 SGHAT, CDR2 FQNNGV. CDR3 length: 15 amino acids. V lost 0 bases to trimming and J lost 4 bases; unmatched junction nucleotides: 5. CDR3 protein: CASSLDWASGYEQYF. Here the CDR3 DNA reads TGTGCCAGCAGCTTAGATTGGGCTAGCGGGTACGAGCAGTACTTC.

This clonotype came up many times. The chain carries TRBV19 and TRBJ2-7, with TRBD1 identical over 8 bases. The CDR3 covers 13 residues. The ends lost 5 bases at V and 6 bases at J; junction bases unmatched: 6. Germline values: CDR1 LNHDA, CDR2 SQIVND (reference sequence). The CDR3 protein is CASSSGTGAEQYF. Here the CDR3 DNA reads TGTGCCAGTAGTTCCGGGACAGGAGCCGAGCAGTACTTC.

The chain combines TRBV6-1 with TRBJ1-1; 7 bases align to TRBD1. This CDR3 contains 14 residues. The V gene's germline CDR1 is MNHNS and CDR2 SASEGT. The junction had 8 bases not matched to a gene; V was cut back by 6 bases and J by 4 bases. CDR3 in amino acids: CASRTSGQITEAFF. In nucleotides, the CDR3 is TGTGCCAGCAGAACATCGGGACAGATCACTGAAGCTTTCTTT.

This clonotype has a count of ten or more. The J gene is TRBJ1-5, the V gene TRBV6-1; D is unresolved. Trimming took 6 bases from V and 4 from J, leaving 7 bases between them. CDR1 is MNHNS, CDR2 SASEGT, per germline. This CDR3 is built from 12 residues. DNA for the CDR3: TGTGCCAGCAGGGCAGCTAATCAGCCCCAGCATTTT. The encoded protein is CASRAANQPQHF.

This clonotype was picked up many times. This CDR3 reads CASSLVQGHDQPQHF. Here the CDR3 DNA reads TGTGCCAGCAGCTTAGTTCAGGGGCATGATCAGCCCCAGCATTTT. The chain recombines TRBV7-2 with TRBJ1-5, with a tentative D call TRBD1 (6 bases). In germline, CDR1 is SGHTA, CDR2 FQGNSA. V was trimmed by 1 base and J by 5 bases, leaving 12 bases between them. The CDR3 sequence is 15 residues long.

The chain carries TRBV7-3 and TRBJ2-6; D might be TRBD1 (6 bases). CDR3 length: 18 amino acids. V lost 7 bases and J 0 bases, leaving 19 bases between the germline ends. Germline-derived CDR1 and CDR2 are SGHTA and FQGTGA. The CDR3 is CASKEPRTVVSGANVLTF. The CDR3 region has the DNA TGTGCCAGCAAAGAACCGAGGACAGTAGTCTCTGGGGCCAACGTCCTGACTTTC.

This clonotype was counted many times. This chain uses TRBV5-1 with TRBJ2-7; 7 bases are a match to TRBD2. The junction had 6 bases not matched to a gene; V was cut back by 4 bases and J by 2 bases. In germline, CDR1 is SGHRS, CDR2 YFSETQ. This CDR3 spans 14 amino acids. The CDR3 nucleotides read TGCGCCAGCAGCCCTCTGACTAGCACCTACGAGCAGTACTTC. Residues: CASSPLTSTYEQYF.

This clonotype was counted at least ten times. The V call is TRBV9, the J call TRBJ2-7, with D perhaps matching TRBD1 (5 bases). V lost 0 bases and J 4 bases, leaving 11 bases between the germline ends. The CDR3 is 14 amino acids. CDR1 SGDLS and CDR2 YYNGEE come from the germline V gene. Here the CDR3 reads CASSVVDTSYEQYF. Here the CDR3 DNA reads TGTGCCAGCAGCGTAGTGGACACCTCTTACGAGCAGTACTTC.

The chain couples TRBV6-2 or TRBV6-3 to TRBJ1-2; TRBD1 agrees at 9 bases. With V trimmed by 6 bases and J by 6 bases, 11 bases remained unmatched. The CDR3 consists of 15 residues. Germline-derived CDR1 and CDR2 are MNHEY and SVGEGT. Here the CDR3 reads CASRRTGEVFDGYTF. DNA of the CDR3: TGTGCCAGCAGAAGGACAGGGGAGGTTTTTGATGGCTACACCTTC.

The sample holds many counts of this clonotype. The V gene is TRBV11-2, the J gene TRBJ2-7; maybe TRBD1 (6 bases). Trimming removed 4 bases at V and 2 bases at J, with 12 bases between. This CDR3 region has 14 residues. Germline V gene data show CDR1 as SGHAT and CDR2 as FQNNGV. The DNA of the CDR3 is TGTGCCAGCAGCTCACAGGGTCAGGCCTACGAGCAGTACTTC. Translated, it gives CASSSQGQAYEQYF.

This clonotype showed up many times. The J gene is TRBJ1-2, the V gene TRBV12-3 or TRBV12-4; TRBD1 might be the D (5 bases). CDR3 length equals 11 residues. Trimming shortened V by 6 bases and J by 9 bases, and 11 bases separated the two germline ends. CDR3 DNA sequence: TGTGCCAGCAGCTCCAGGGTGAGCTACACCTTC. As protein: CASSSRVSYTF.

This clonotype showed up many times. The CDR3 DNA reads as TGCGCCAGCAGCCTGGCCCCAGGGGTTCGCCCTTTCCCCTGCTACGAGCAGTACTTC. Protein: CASSLAPGVRPFPCYEQYF. V and J are TRBV5-1 and TRBJ2-7, with a tentative D call TRBD1 (6 bases). The CDR3 totals 19 residues. The germline CDR1 and CDR2 sequences are SGHRS and YFSETQ. Trimming shortened V by 4 bases and J by 3 bases, and 29 bases separated the two germline ends.

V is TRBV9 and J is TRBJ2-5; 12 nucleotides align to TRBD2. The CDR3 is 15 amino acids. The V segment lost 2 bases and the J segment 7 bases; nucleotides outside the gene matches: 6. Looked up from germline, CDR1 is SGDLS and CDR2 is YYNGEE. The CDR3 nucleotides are TGTGCCAGCAGCGTTACTAGCGGGGGGAGTGGGACCCAGTACTTC. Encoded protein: CASSVTSGGSGTQYF.

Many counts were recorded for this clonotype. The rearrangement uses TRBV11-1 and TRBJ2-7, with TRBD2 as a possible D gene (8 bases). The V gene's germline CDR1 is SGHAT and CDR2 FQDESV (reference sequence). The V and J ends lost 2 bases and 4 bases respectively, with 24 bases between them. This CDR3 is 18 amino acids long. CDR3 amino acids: CASSLSRLRSGTEYEQYF. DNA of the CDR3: TGTGCCAGCAGCTTAAGCCGCCTTCGTAGCGGGACAGAGTACGAGCAGTACTTC.

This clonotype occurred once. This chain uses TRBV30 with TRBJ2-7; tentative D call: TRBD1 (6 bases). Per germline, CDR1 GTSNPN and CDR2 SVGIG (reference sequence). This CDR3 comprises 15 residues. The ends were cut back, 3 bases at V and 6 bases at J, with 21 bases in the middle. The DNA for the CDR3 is TGTGCCTGGAGAGCGAGGGACACACCTTGGACCGAGCAGTACTTC. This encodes CAWRARDTPWTEQYF.

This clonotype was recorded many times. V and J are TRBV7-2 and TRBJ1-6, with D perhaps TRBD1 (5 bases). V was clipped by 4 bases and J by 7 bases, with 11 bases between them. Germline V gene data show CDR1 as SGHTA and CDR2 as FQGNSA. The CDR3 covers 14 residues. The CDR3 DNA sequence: TGTGCCAGCAGCTGGGACGGTTGGAATTCACCCCTCCACTTT. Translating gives CASSWDGWNSPLHF.

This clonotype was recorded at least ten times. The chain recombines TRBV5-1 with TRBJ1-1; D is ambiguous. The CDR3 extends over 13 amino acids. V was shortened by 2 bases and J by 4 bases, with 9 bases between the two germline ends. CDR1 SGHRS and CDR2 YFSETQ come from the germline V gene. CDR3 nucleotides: TGCGCCAGCAGCTTCGTTAGCGGCACTGAAGCTTTCTTT. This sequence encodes CASSFVSGTEAFF.